This T cell receptor (beta chain) is drawn from a study of Graves' ophthalmopathy and Graves' hyperthyroidism. Trimming removed 5 bases from V and 5 bases from J, with 15 bases in between. This CDR3 has 13 residues. From germline, CDR1 is DFQATT and CDR2 SNEGSKA (reference sequence). The authors amplified TCR beta CDR3 regions from RNA transcripts. An opening RT-PCR round employed HTBI primers and preceded a second-round multiplex PCR. TCRdb passed the multiplex PCR reads through MiXCR, listing each CDR3 protein once. The top ten clones hold 5.5% to 7% of a sample with roughly 410,000 distinct CDR3 sequences, roughly 14% of them seen once.

Sequenced material: peripheral blood. The rearrangement links TRBV20-1 to TRBJ1-2; possibly TRBD1 for D (5 bases). The origin of this receptor is a woman under 30 with stable Graves' hyperthyroidism. Here the CDR3 reads CSAALGTGYGYTF. The CDR3 region has the DNA TGCAGTGCTGCGCTTGGGACCGGGTATGGCTACACCTTC.